This is a list of T cell receptor beta chains from one sample in a study of sequential checkpoint blockade in melanoma. Some clones are missing from TCRdb's copy, which holds only in-frame ones; the method was immunoSEQ multiplex PCR. The repertoire holds roughly 9,100 clones, with around nine tenths as singletons. Sequencing used CD8+ T cells sorted from blood (inferred from file names), obtained from a patient given nivolumab and ipilimumab in sequence. Source of these receptors: a human donor with melanoma. CDR3s include the opening cysteine and the closing phenylalanine or tryptophan. Each record gives: J gene, V gene, D gene, clone size, CDR3 DNA, CDR3 protein. A D gene is named only where the DNA matches it firmly. A clone size is listed for some rows: how often the clone was seen (once, few, many), or a class if it is expanded.

>TRBJ1-1|TRBV15|TRBD1|.
TGTGCCACCAGCAGAGGTACAGGGGCGGAAACTGAAGCTTTCTTT
CATSRGTGAETEAFF
>TRBJ1-4|TRBV7-9|TRBD1|.
TGTGCCAGCAGTCAAGGGGGCTCGTATAATGAAAAACTGTTTTTT
CASSQGGSYNEKLFF
>TRBJ1-1|TRBV4-3|.|once
TGCGCCAGCAGCCAAGATCACGGGGGGTCGTACACTGAAGCTTTCTTT
CASSQDHGGSYTEAFF
>TRBJ1-2|TRBV4-1|TRBD1|.
TGCGCCAGCAGCTCCGGGACAGGGATCTATGGCTACACCTTC
CASSSGTGIYGYTF
>TRBJ1-5|TRBV18|TRBD1|.
TGTGCCAGCTCACCGAGAAGGACAGGGCGAGAGAGCAATCAGCCCCAGCATTTT
CASSPRRTGRESNQPQHF
>TRBJ1-2|TRBV30|.|few
TGTGCCTGGAGTGTACCCGGGGTCGCCGGCTACACCTTC
CAWSVPGVAGYTF
>TRBJ1-1|TRBV4-1|TRBD1|.
TGCGCCAGCAGCCAAGACCGGACAGGGCCGCAGGATGAAGCTTTCTTT
CASSQDRTGPQDEAFF
>TRBJ1-3|TRBV7-9|.|.
TGTGCCAGCAGCCCAAACACACAGGCATCTGGAAACACCATATATTTT
CASSPNTQASGNTIYF
>TRBJ1-5|TRBV5-6|TRBD1|.
TGTGCCAGCAGCTTGGGGAGACAGGGACCAAATCAGCCCCAGCATTTT
CASSLGRQGPNQPQHF
>TRBJ1-1|TRBV19|.|.
TGTGCCAGTAGTTTTGGAGGGTACACTGAAGCTTTCTTT
CASSFGGYTEAFF
>TRBJ1-5|TRBV5-8|TRBD1|.
TGTGCCAGCAGCTTGGTCGACAGGGCGAATCAGCCCCAGCATTTT
CASSLVDRANQPQHF
>TRBJ1-1|TRBV28|TRBD1|.
TGTGCCAGCAGTTTGACAGGGATGAACACTGAAGCTTTCTTT
CASSLTGMNTEAFF
>TRBJ2-7|TRBV29-1|TRBD2|.
TGCAGCGTTGGGGCTCTGGGACTAGCGGGAGGGTTCACCTACGAGCAGTACTTC
CSVGALGLAGGFTYEQYF
>TRBJ2-7|TRBV10-3|TRBD1|.
TGTGCCATCAGTGAGCCGTGGAGTGGGACAGCCTACGAGCAGTACTTC
CAISEPWSGTAYEQYF
>TRBJ1-1|TRBV28|.|.
TGTGCCAGCAGGCACCAAAACAGGGTGATGAACACTGAAGCTTTCTTT
CASRHQNRVMNTEAFF
>TRBJ1-3|TRBV9|TRBD1|.
TGTGCCAGCAGCGCCGAACAGGGGGCTGCTGGAAACACCATATATTTT
CASSAEQGAAGNTIYF
>TRBJ2-7|TRBV27|TRBD2|.
TGTGCCAGCAGTTTAGAGCGCACCGGGAGGGCTTACGAGCAGTACTTC
CASSLERTGRAYEQYF
>TRBJ1-5|TRBV5-6|.|.
TGTGCCAGCAGCTTGGCGGGGATACGCAATCAGCCCCAGCATTTT
CASSLAGIRNQPQHF
>TRBJ1-5|TRBV7-2|.|once
TGTGCCAGCAGCTTTGGAGGGGCAGGTCAGCCCCAGCATTTT
CASSFGGAGQPQHF
>TRBJ2-7|TRBV2|TRBD2|.
TGTGCCAGCAGTTTGGGGGGGGACCCAACTTCCTACGAGCAGTACTTC
CASSLGGDPTSYEQYF
>TRBJ1-2|TRBV5-6|TRBD1|.
TGTGCCAGCAGCTTGGACCCAGGGGGCTCTGTCTATGGCTACACCTTC
CASSLDPGGSVYGYTF
>TRBJ2-7|TRBV15|.|.
TGTGCCACCAGCAGCCCCTCGGGACAAGGGACCTACGAGCAGTACTTC
CATSSPSGQGTYEQYF
>TRBJ1-3|TRBV9|.|.
TGTGCCAGCAGCGCGAGCGCGTACCCTGGAAACACCATATATTTT
CASSASAYPGNTIYF
>TRBJ1-2|TRBV29-1|.|.
TGCAGCGTTGCCCTTCTATCCGCCGATGGCTACACCTTC
CSVALLSADGYTF
>TRBJ1-3|TRBV19|.|.
TGTGCCAGTAGTATTGTTCACTCTGGAAACACCATATATTTT
CASSIVHSGNTIYF
>TRBJ1-1|TRBV19|.|.
TGTGCCAGTAACAGGGCTTTGGAAGCTTTCTTT
CASNRALEAFF
>TRBJ2-7|TRBV9|TRBD2|.
TGTGCCAGCAGCCTTAGTGCGGGGGTGGGTTCCTACGAGCAGTACTTC
CASSLSAGVGSYEQYF
>TRBJ2-2|TRBV23-1|TRBD1|.
TGCGCCAGCAAGACAGGGGAAACCGGGGAGCTGTTTTTT
CASKTGETGELFF
>TRBJ1-1|TRBV7-2|TRBD1|.
TGTGCCAGCAGCTTAGAGGGACAGGGGCTTATGAACACTGAAGCTTTCTTT
CASSLEGQGLMNTEAFF
>TRBJ1-2|TRBV7-9|TRBD1|.
TGTGCCAGCAGCTGGACCGGGACAGGCTATGGCTACACCTTC
CASSWTGTGYGYTF
>TRBJ2-7|TRBV28|TRBD2|.
TGTGCCAGCAGTTTTAGGGGCGGGAGGGCGGGCGAGCAGTACTTC
CASSFRGGRAGEQYF
>TRBJ2-7|TRBV19|TRBD1|few
TGTGCCAGTAGTATCGGCAGGGGGTCCTACGAGCAGTACTTC
CASSIGRGSYEQYF
>TRBJ2-7|TRBV27|TRBD2|.
TGTGCCAGCAGTTTCGGGACTAGCGAGCAGTACTTC
CASSFGTSEQYF
>TRBJ1-2|TRBV7-9|.|once
TGTGCCAGCGGATCAGAACAGGGTTTTTGGGGCTACACCTTC
CASGSEQGFWGYTF
>TRBJ1-1|TRBV11-3|.|.
TGTGCCAGCAGCTCAGGACGGACACAACTTGTGGAAGCTTTCTTT
CASSSGRTQLVEAFF
>TRBJ1-2|TRBV6-1|.|.
TGTGCCAGCAGTGCCCCGGGGCAGGGACATAGTGGCTACACCTTC
CASSAPGQGHSGYTF
>TRBJ2-7|TRBV5-6|TRBD2|.
TGTGCCAGCAGCCTTCTTAGCGGGGGGGGCCTCAGCTCCTACGAGCAGTACTTC
CASSLLSGGGLSSYEQYF
>TRBJ1-5|TRBV23-1|.|.
TGCGCCAGCGCACACTTAGAAGGGGTGAGTCGCAATCAGCCCCAGCATTTT
CASAHLEGVSRNQPQHF
>TRBJ1-2|TRBV19|TRBD1|.
TGTGCCAGTAGTCTCCCGGACAGGTTCTATGGCTACACCTTC
CASSLPDRFYGYTF
>TRBJ1-5|TRBV28|.|few
TGTGCCAGCAGCCGAGGGGGGGTATCAGAGCCCCAGCATTTT
CASSRGGVSEPQHF
>TRBJ2-7|TRBV5-1|TRBD2|.
TGCGCCAGCAGCTTGGCCTGGACTAGTCCCGAGCAGTACTTC
CASSLAWTSPEQYF
>TRBJ1-1|TRBV27|TRBD1|once
TGTGCCAGCAGCTCCGGGACAGGGGGCGCTGAAGCTTTCTTT
CASSSGTGGAEAFF
>TRBJ1-2|TRBV19|TRBD1|.
TGTGCCAGTAGTATAGTGGGGGGGGGACAGGGTTCGCTCGGCTACACCTTC
CASSIVGGGQGSLGYTF
>TRBJ2-7|TRBV5-6|.|.
TGTGCCAGCAGCTTGGCGTACAGCTACGAGCAGTACTTC
CASSLAYSYEQYF
>TRBJ2-1|TRBV27|TRBD1|.
TGTGCCAGCAGCGGGACAGACTACTCCTACAATGAGCAGTTCTTC
CASSGTDYSYNEQFF
>TRBJ2-7|TRBV5-4|TRBD1|.
TGTGCCAGCACCCCACAGGGGTCCGGCGAGCAGTACTTC
CASTPQGSGEQYF
>TRBJ2-7|TRBV28|TRBD2|.
TGTGCCAGCAGTTTCTCCGGGACTAGCGCATTCTACGAGCAGTACTTC
CASSFSGTSAFYEQYF
>TRBJ2-7|TRBV4-1|.|.
TGCGCCAGCAGCTCGACCGGAGGCTACGAGCAGTACTTC
CASSSTGGYEQYF
>TRBJ1-1|TRBV9|.|.
TGTGCCAGCAGCGCTACAGGGAACACTGAAGCTTTCTTT
CASSATGNTEAFF
>TRBJ2-7|TRBV6-6|TRBD1|.
TGTGCCAGCAGTCCAGGGGACAGGGAGTGGTCCTACGAGCAGTACTTC
CASSPGDREWSYEQYF
>TRBJ1-1|TRBV19|.|.
TGTGCCAGTAGTTACTCGGGTACTGAAGCTTTCTTT
CASSYSGTEAFF
>TRBJ1-4|TRBV19|.|.
TGTGCCAGTAGGCGGACAGCAACTAATGAAAAACTGTTTTTT
CASRRTATNEKLFF
>TRBJ1-5|TRBV2|.|.
TGTGCCAGCAGTACGGGGAGCGAGCATCAGCCCCAGCATTTT
CASSTGSEHQPQHF
>TRBJ2-1|TRBV5-1|TRBD2|.
TGCGCCAGCAGGACACTAGCGGGAGTTGCCAATGAGCAGTTCTTC
CASRTLAGVANEQFF
>TRBJ1-2|TRBV28|.|few
TGTGCCAGCAGTTTTCCGAACAGGGTTATCTATGGCTACACCTTC
CASSFPNRVIYGYTF
>TRBJ1-2|TRBV5-4|TRBD1|.
TGTGCCAGCAGCCGGGACAGATCTAACTATGGCTACACCTTC
CASSRDRSNYGYTF
>TRBJ2-7|TRBV11-2|.|.
TGTGCCAGCAGCTTCGCGGGGAAACAGTACTTC
CASSFAGKQYF
>TRBJ2-7|TRBV9|TRBD1|few
TGTGCCAGCAGCGGAACCGGGACAGTATCCTACGAGCAGTACTTC
CASSGTGTVSYEQYF
>TRBJ1-2|TRBV7-2|TRBD1|.
TGTGCCAGCAGTCTGACAGGGGGATGGTATGGCTACACCTTC
CASSLTGGWYGYTF
>TRBJ2-7|TRBV9|TRBD2|.
TGTGCCAGCAGCGTAAGTCGGCTAGCGGGAACCTACGAGCAGTACTTC
CASSVSRLAGTYEQYF